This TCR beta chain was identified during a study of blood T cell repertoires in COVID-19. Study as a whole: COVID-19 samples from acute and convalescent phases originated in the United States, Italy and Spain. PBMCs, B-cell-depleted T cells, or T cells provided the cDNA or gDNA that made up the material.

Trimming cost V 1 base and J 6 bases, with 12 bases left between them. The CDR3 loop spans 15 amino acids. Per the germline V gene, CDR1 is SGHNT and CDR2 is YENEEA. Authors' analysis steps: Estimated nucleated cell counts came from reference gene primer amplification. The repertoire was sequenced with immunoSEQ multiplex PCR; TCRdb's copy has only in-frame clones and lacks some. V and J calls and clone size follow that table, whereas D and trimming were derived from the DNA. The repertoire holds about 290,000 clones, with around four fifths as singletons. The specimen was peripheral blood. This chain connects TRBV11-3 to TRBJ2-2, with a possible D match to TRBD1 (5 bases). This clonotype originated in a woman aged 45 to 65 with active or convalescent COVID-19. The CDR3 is CASSLVIGVPGELFF. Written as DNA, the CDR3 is TGTGCCAGCAGCTTAGTTATAGGGGTACCCGGGGAGCTGTTTTTT.